The 9 T cell receptor beta chains below come from one sample, sequenced in a study of CXCR3-negative and CXCR3-positive naive CD8 T cells. The study, taken as a whole, reports: The study found more hydrophobic TRB CDR3s in CXCR3-positive naive cells than in CXCR3-negative naive cells.

In preparing the TRB cDNA libraries, 5' RACE with UMI labels was used. TCRdb reworked the 5' RACE reads into one entry per CDR3 protein, no DNA. Its listing shows 140,000 to 150,000 distinct CDR3 sequences. Antigen specificity for these receptors is unknown. Sequenced sample: naive CXCR3+ CD8+ T cells from blood. Subset denoted: CD45RO-CCR7+CD27+CD95- naive CD8+ T cells expressing CXCR3 (TNR3+). The receptors originated from a human donor in good health. Some clones in this sample may be carry-over from other donors' samples.

The chain is built from TRBV12-3 or TRBV12-4 and TRBJ2-7; checking the TCRdb D call of TRBD1 is not possible without DNA. The CDR3 consists of 15 residues. The CDR3 spells CASSSTGTGWGEQYF.

The chain combines TRBV2 with TRBJ2-5; TCRdb's assignment of TRBD1 cannot be checked, as there is no DNA. There are 14 residues in the CDR3. Germline values: CDR1 SNHLY, CDR2 FYNNEI. The CDR3 sequence is CASRRGPREETQYF.

V gene TRBV27 combines with J gene TRBJ1-5; the D call of TRBD1 rests on TCRdb alone, since no DNA is present to check it. In germline, CDR1 is MNHEY, CDR2 SMNVEV (reference sequence). CDR3 length: 14 residues. This chain's CDR3 is CASGNRGGNQPQHF.

The chain links TRBV25-1 to TRBJ2-1; TCRdb calls TRBD2, which cannot be checked without DNA. Germline assignment: CDR1 MGHDK and CDR2 SYGVNS. The CDR3 is 14 amino acids. The CDR3 reads CASSQRGPYNEQFF.

The V and J genes are TRBV7-9 and TRBJ1-5; the D call from TCRdb, TRBD1, cannot be confirmed without DNA. Germline CDR1 reads SEHNR; CDR2 reads FQNEAQ (reference sequence). The CDR3 is 13 residues long. CDR3 residues: CASSETGEQPQHF.

This chain links TRBV5-5 with TRBJ2-1; TCRdb names TRBD2, which stays unverified in the absence of DNA. Germline CDR1 SGHKS, CDR2 YYEKEE (reference sequence). This CDR3 comprises 12 residues. The CDR3 sequence is CASSRGDNEQFF.

The rearrangement uses TRBV7-9 and TRBJ2-7; TCRdb's assignment of TRBD1 cannot be checked, as there is no DNA. The CDR3 length is 12 residues. CDR1 and CDR2 (germline): SEHNR, FQNEAQ (reference sequence). The CDR3 is CAWGDRPHEQYF.

J is TRBJ2-7 and V is TRBV2; checking the TCRdb D call of TRBD2 is not possible without DNA. This CDR3 spans 15 amino acids. The germline V gene encodes CDR1 SNHLY and CDR2 FYNNEI. This CDR3 reads CASTPGLAPIYEQYF.

The V and J genes are TRBV29-1 and TRBJ2-5; TCRdb outputs TRBD1, but without DNA this stays unchecked. CDR1 and CDR2 (germline): SQVTM, ANQGSEA. The CDR3 extends over 14 amino acids. The CDR3 region is CSVVGRVEWETQYF.